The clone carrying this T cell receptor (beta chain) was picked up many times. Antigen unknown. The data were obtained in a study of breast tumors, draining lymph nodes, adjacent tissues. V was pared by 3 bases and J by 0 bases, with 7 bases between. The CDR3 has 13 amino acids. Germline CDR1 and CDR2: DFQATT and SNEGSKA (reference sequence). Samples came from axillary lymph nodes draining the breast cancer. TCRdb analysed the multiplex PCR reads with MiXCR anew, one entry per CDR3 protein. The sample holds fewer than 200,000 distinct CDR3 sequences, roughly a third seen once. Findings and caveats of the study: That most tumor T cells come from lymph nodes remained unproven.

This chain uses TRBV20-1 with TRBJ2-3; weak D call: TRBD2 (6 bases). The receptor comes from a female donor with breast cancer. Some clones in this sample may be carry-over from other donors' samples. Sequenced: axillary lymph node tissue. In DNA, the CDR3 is TGCAGTGCTAGTCGGGAGAGCACAGATACGCAGTATTTT. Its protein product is CSASRESTDTQYF.